This TCR beta chain was observed in a study of cytomegalovirus exposure and HLA in healthy donors. Study information: Samples from HLA-typed donors yielded approximately 88 million unique TCRs in an early data release.

There are 14 residues in the CDR3. Germline lookup yields CDR1 MNHEY and CDR2 SVGAGI. V dropped 2 bases and J dropped 0 bases, with 8 bases sitting between them. Primers for the PCR totalled 60 Vbeta and 13 Jbeta. Profiling relied on immunoSEQ multiplex PCR, and the TCRdb table lists in-frame clones only, not all of them. The data hold under 200,000 clones, with 77% observed a single time. Input material: PBMCs. The chain uses TRBV6-5 and TRBJ2-7; D is ambiguous. This receptor was taken from a man aged 25 to 45 in good health and CMV-seropositive. CDR3 in DNA: TGTGCCAGCAGTTACAGTCCTAACTCCTACGAGCAGTACTTC. Its protein product is CASSYSPNSYEQYF.